A selection of T cell receptor beta chains follows, all from one sample in a study of blood T cell repertoires in COVID-19. Measured with immunoSEQ multiplex PCR; TCRdb has only the in-frame clones, and not every one. Found here are about 440,000 clones, 70% to 90% of them singletons; the top ten hold over 9.5%. Sequenced: peripheral blood. The source is a woman aged 50 to 60 with COVID-19, enrolled during active disease. The CDR3 runs from the conserved cysteine through the conserved F or W. Fields, in order: V gene, clone size, J gene, D gene, CDR3 DNA, CDR3 protein. D genes are given only for firm matches. Only some rows state a clone size, as once, few, many or a class for expanded clones.

v_gene: TRBV19; abundance: NA; j_gene: TRBJ1-1; d_gene: TRBD1; CDR3nt: TGTGCCAGTCGGGACAGGGGGAACACTGAAGCTTTCTTT; CDR3aa: CASRDRGNTEAFF
v_gene: TRBV12-5; abundance: NA; j_gene: TRBJ1-3; d_gene: NA; CDR3nt: TGTGCTAGTGGTTCAGTTGACTCTGGAAACACCATATATTTT; CDR3aa: CASGSVDSGNTIYF
v_gene: TRBV29-1; abundance: NA; j_gene: TRBJ2-6; d_gene: TRBD1; CDR3nt: TGCAGCGTGACAGGGATCTCTGGGGCCAACGTCCTGACTTTC; CDR3aa: CSVTGISGANVLTF
v_gene: TRBV5-8; abundance: few; j_gene: TRBJ1-2; d_gene: NA; CDR3nt: TGTGCCAGCAGCTTGGCGGTCTATGGCTACACCTTC; CDR3aa: CASSLAVYGYTF
v_gene: TRBV12-3/TRBV12-4; abundance: NA; j_gene: TRBJ2-7; d_gene: NA; CDR3nt: TGTGCCAGCAGTTTAGGGGGGCCCTACGAGCAGTACTTC; CDR3aa: CASSLGGPYEQYF
v_gene: TRBV11-2; abundance: NA; j_gene: TRBJ2-4; d_gene: NA; CDR3nt: TGTGCCAGCAGCTTGAGACTAGCCAAAAACATTCAGTACTTC; CDR3aa: CASSLRLAKNIQYF
v_gene: TRBV3-1/TRBV3-2; abundance: NA; j_gene: TRBJ2-1; d_gene: NA; CDR3nt: TGTGCCAGCGGAGCCTTGGGTGGCTGGAATGAGCAGTTCTTC; CDR3aa: CASGALGGWNEQFF
v_gene: TRBV5-1; abundance: few; j_gene: TRBJ1-1; d_gene: NA; CDR3nt: TGCGCCAGCAGCACAGATCAGGGGAGGGACACTGAAGCTTTCTTT; CDR3aa: CASSTDQGRDTEAFF
v_gene: TRBV30; abundance: NA; j_gene: TRBJ2-3; d_gene: NA; CDR3nt: TGTGCCTGGAGTCTGGGGGGGCCCGCTTCTAGCACAGATACGCAGTATTTT; CDR3aa: CAWSLGGPASSTDTQYF
v_gene: TRBV2; abundance: NA; j_gene: TRBJ1-2; d_gene: NA; CDR3nt: TGTGCCAGCAGTGAAAGGGGGAACTATGGCTACACCTTC; CDR3aa: CASSERGNYGYTF
v_gene: TRBV6-1; abundance: NA; j_gene: TRBJ1-2; d_gene: TRBD1; CDR3nt: TGTGCCAGCAGTGAAGTTTATGGACAGGTCGACTATGGCTACACCTTC; CDR3aa: CASSEVYGQVDYGYTF
v_gene: TRBV6-5; abundance: NA; j_gene: TRBJ1-1; d_gene: NA; CDR3nt: TGTGCCAGCAGTTACTCCAGAAATTTGAACACTGAAGCTTTCTTT; CDR3aa: CASSYSRNLNTEAFF
v_gene: TRBV6-6; abundance: NA; j_gene: TRBJ1-1; d_gene: TRBD1; CDR3nt: TGTGCCAGCAGCAACAGGGGAGAGGAAACTGAAGCTTTCTTT; CDR3aa: CASSNRGEETEAFF
v_gene: TRBV2; abundance: NA; j_gene: TRBJ2-7; d_gene: NA; CDR3nt: TGTGCCAGCAGCGGCTTAGGGGTGAACTACGAGCAGTACTTC; CDR3aa: CASSGLGVNYEQYF
v_gene: TRBV3-1/TRBV3-2; abundance: NA; j_gene: TRBJ2-7; d_gene: TRBD1; CDR3nt: TGTGCCAGCAGCCAAGGACAGGGGCGAACCTACGAGCAGTACTTC; CDR3aa: CASSQGQGRTYEQYF
v_gene: TRBV9; abundance: NA; j_gene: TRBJ1-1; d_gene: NA; CDR3nt: TGTGCCAGCAGCGTAGGACAAGACACTGAAGCTTTCTTT; CDR3aa: CASSVGQDTEAFF
v_gene: TRBV11-2; abundance: NA; j_gene: TRBJ1-3; d_gene: TRBD1; CDR3nt: TGTGCCAGCAGCCGGACAGGCCACCAGTTAAGCTCTGGAAACACCATATATTTT; CDR3aa: CASSRTGHQLSSGNTIYF
v_gene: TRBV6-1; abundance: NA; j_gene: TRBJ2-3; d_gene: TRBD2; CDR3nt: TGTGCCAGCAGTGTCGGCCCCGGGGGGGCGCGGGTCACAGATACGCAGTATTTT; CDR3aa: CASSVGPGGARVTDTQYF
v_gene: TRBV7-9; abundance: NA; j_gene: TRBJ2-7; d_gene: TRBD1; CDR3nt: TGTGCCAGCAGCTGGCAGCGGGGACAGGGCCATGACGAGCAGTACTTC; CDR3aa: CASSWQRGQGHDEQYF
v_gene: TRBV4-1; abundance: NA; j_gene: TRBJ2-6; d_gene: NA; CDR3nt: TGCGCCAGCAGCCATTCGAAGGGGGCTGGGGCCAACGTCCTGACTTTC; CDR3aa: CASSHSKGAGANVLTF
v_gene: TRBV30; abundance: NA; j_gene: TRBJ2-7; d_gene: NA; CDR3nt: TGTGCCTGGAGTCCGGGACTGACGATCGGGGAGCAGTACTTC; CDR3aa: CAWSPGLTIGEQYF
v_gene: TRBV11-2; abundance: NA; j_gene: TRBJ2-2; d_gene: TRBD2; CDR3nt: TGTGCCAGCAGCCCCGGGACTAGAAACACCGGGGAGCTGTTTTTT; CDR3aa: CASSPGTRNTGELFF
v_gene: TRBV3-1/TRBV3-2; abundance: NA; j_gene: TRBJ1-2; d_gene: NA; CDR3nt: TGTGCCAGCAGCCCGACAAGGTTCTATGGCTACACCTTC; CDR3aa: CASSPTRFYGYTF
v_gene: TRBV2; abundance: NA; j_gene: TRBJ1-2; d_gene: NA; CDR3nt: TGTGCCAGCAGTGAATCAGGCTTCTATGGCTACACCTTC; CDR3aa: CASSESGFYGYTF
v_gene: TRBV27; abundance: NA; j_gene: TRBJ2-1; d_gene: TRBD2; CDR3nt: TGTGCCAGCCCCTTTAGCGGGGGGGTCTACAATGAGCAGTTCTTC; CDR3aa: CASPFSGGVYNEQFF
v_gene: TRBV4-1; abundance: NA; j_gene: TRBJ1-1; d_gene: TRBD1; CDR3nt: TGCGCCAGCAGCCAAGAAGAGAAGGACAGGCCGAACACTGAAGCTTTCTTT; CDR3aa: CASSQEEKDRPNTEAFF
v_gene: TRBV28; abundance: NA; j_gene: TRBJ1-1; d_gene: NA; CDR3nt: TGTGCCAGCAGTTCGTACCAGGGGAGAGGGACTGAAGCTTTCTTT; CDR3aa: CASSSYQGRGTEAFF
v_gene: TRBV7-9; abundance: NA; j_gene: TRBJ1-2; d_gene: NA; CDR3nt: TGTGCCAGCAGTAATCCAGGAAACTATGGCTACACCTTC; CDR3aa: CASSNPGNYGYTF
v_gene: TRBV11-2; abundance: NA; j_gene: TRBJ1-2; d_gene: NA; CDR3nt: TGTGCCAGCAGCTCCCAGGGGAACTATGGCTACACCTTC; CDR3aa: CASSSQGNYGYTF
v_gene: TRBV4-2; abundance: NA; j_gene: TRBJ1-4; d_gene: TRBD1; CDR3nt: TGTGCCAGCACGGATCCAGGGGGGATAAATGAAAAACTGTTTTTT; CDR3aa: CASTDPGGINEKLFF
v_gene: TRBV10-3; abundance: NA; j_gene: TRBJ2-3; d_gene: TRBD2; CDR3nt: TGTGCCATCAGTGAGTCACTAGCGGGGGGTACAGATACGCAGTATTTT; CDR3aa: CAISESLAGGTDTQYF
v_gene: TRBV24-1; abundance: NA; j_gene: TRBJ2-3; d_gene: TRBD2; CDR3nt: TGTGCCTCCGCGGGGGAGATAAGAGATACGCAGTATTTT; CDR3aa: CASAGEIRDTQYF
v_gene: TRBV7-9; abundance: NA; j_gene: TRBJ2-7; d_gene: TRBD2; CDR3nt: TGTGCCAGCAGCTTGGTACTAGCGCCATACGAGCAGTACTTC; CDR3aa: CASSLVLAPYEQYF
v_gene: TRBV15; abundance: NA; j_gene: TRBJ1-4; d_gene: TRBD1; CDR3nt: TGTGCCACCAGCACCGACAGGGGAGTAAATGAAAAACTGTTTTTT; CDR3aa: CATSTDRGVNEKLFF
v_gene: TRBV19; abundance: once; j_gene: TRBJ2-1; d_gene: NA; CDR3nt: TGTGCCAGTAGTATAGTGGGTGGGGCCAATGAGCAGTTCTTC; CDR3aa: CASSIVGGANEQFF
v_gene: TRBV7-2; abundance: NA; j_gene: TRBJ1-2; d_gene: TRBD1; CDR3nt: TGTGCCAGCAGCCCCCGACAGGGGGCAGATGGCTACACCTTC; CDR3aa: CASSPRQGADGYTF
v_gene: TRBV9; abundance: NA; j_gene: TRBJ2-7; d_gene: NA; CDR3nt: TGTGCCAGCAGCCCACGACAGGATAGCCTAGGGTACGAGCAGTACTTC; CDR3aa: CASSPRQDSLGYEQYF
v_gene: TRBV19; abundance: NA; j_gene: TRBJ1-1; d_gene: NA; CDR3nt: TGTGCCAGTACCCCCCCGGGCAGGGTAGGGACTGAAGCTTTCTTT; CDR3aa: CASTPPGRVGTEAFF
v_gene: TRBV5-1; abundance: NA; j_gene: TRBJ1-1; d_gene: NA; CDR3nt: TGCGCCAGCAGACTGAACCATCAGGGTAGAGGCACTGAAGCTTTCTTT; CDR3aa: CASRLNHQGRGTEAFF
v_gene: TRBV6-6; abundance: NA; j_gene: TRBJ1-3; d_gene: NA; CDR3nt: TGTGCCAGCAGTTACAGTGGGGGGAACACCATATATTTT; CDR3aa: CASSYSGGNTIYF
v_gene: TRBV27; abundance: NA; j_gene: TRBJ1-5; d_gene: NA; CDR3nt: TGTGCCAGCAGTCCGCCAGGAGGTAATCAGCCCCAGCATTTT; CDR3aa: CASSPPGGNQPQHF
v_gene: TRBV7-3; abundance: NA; j_gene: TRBJ1-2; d_gene: TRBD1; CDR3nt: TGTGCCAGCAGCTCCCGGGGACAGGAGAGATATAGTGGCTATGGCTACACCTTC; CDR3aa: CASSSRGQERYSGYGYTF
v_gene: TRBV6-4; abundance: NA; j_gene: TRBJ1-1; d_gene: NA; CDR3nt: TGTGCCAGCAGTGCCATGGGGGGCACTGAAGCTTTCTTT; CDR3aa: CASSAMGGTEAFF
v_gene: TRBV23-1; abundance: NA; j_gene: TRBJ1-1; d_gene: NA; CDR3nt: TGCGCCAGCAGTCAATCGGGGGCCGGCGACACGCCCTGGAACACTGAAGCTTTCTTT; CDR3aa: CASSQSGAGDTPWNTEAFF
v_gene: TRBV4-1; abundance: NA; j_gene: TRBJ1-2; d_gene: NA; CDR3nt: TGCGCCAGCAGTCCCACCGGACAGACCCTATATGGCTACACCTTC; CDR3aa: CASSPTGQTLYGYTF
v_gene: TRBV9; abundance: NA; j_gene: TRBJ1-1; d_gene: TRBD1; CDR3nt: TGTGCCAGCAGCCCGGGACAGTTGCAAGGAGCTTTCTTT; CDR3aa: CASSPGQLQGAFF
v_gene: TRBV5-1; abundance: NA; j_gene: TRBJ2-5; d_gene: NA; CDR3nt: TGCGCCAGCAGCTTGGCCGGGGTCCGGGAGACCCAGTACTTC; CDR3aa: CASSLAGVRETQYF
v_gene: TRBV11-2; abundance: NA; j_gene: TRBJ2-2; d_gene: NA; CDR3nt: TGTGCCAGCAGCTTAGATCTTTTTTTAGACAGTACCGGGGAGCTGTTTTTT; CDR3aa: CASSLDLFLDSTGELFF
v_gene: TRBV9; abundance: once; j_gene: TRBJ2-1; d_gene: TRBD1; CDR3nt: TGTGCCAGCAGCGTGGACAGGGGCAGGGATGAGCAGTTCTTC; CDR3aa: CASSVDRGRDEQFF
v_gene: TRBV19; abundance: NA; j_gene: TRBJ1-1; d_gene: TRBD1; CDR3nt: TGTGCCAGTAGAGACAGGGGAAGCACTGAAGCTTTCTTT; CDR3aa: CASRDRGSTEAFF
v_gene: TRBV6-5; abundance: NA; j_gene: TRBJ2-7; d_gene: TRBD2; CDR3nt: TGTGCCAGCAGTTACTCTGGGACTAGCGCCTACGAGCAGTACTTC; CDR3aa: CASSYSGTSAYEQYF
v_gene: TRBV7-8; abundance: NA; j_gene: TRBJ1-3; d_gene: NA; CDR3nt: TGTGCCAGCAGCTTAGGGGGCAACCTAAACACCATATATTTT; CDR3aa: CASSLGGNLNTIYF
v_gene: TRBV11-2; abundance: NA; j_gene: TRBJ1-1; d_gene: TRBD1; CDR3nt: TGTGCCAGCAGATTCCAGGGGGGCGCTGTTGAAGCTTTCTTT; CDR3aa: CASRFQGGAVEAFF
v_gene: TRBV15; abundance: NA; j_gene: TRBJ2-7; d_gene: NA; CDR3nt: TGTGCCACCAGCAGAGACACAGGGAGTGAGCAGTACTTC; CDR3aa: CATSRDTGSEQYF
v_gene: TRBV29-1; abundance: once; j_gene: TRBJ1-2; d_gene: NA; CDR3nt: TGCAGCGTCCTCTGGGAGGGACGGGGTAACACCTTC; CDR3aa: CSVLWEGRGNTF
v_gene: TRBV3-1/TRBV3-2; abundance: NA; j_gene: TRBJ1-4; d_gene: NA; CDR3nt: TGTGCCAGCAGCCAAGACCGAGCCTTTAATGAAAAACTGTTTTTT; CDR3aa: CASSQDRAFNEKLFF
v_gene: TRBV27; abundance: NA; j_gene: TRBJ2-2; d_gene: NA; CDR3nt: TGTGCCAGCAGATCAGGCTATAACACCGGGGAGCTGTTTTTT; CDR3aa: CASRSGYNTGELFF
v_gene: TRBV28; abundance: NA; j_gene: TRBJ2-7; d_gene: TRBD1; CDR3nt: TGTGCCAGCCTGCCGGGGACAGCCTCCTACGAGCAGTACTTC; CDR3aa: CASLPGTASYEQYF
v_gene: TRBV2; abundance: NA; j_gene: TRBJ1-2; d_gene: NA; CDR3nt: TGTGCCAGCAGTAGGGCGCAGGGTGGCTACACCTTC; CDR3aa: CASSRAQGGYTF